This passage covers 7 T cell receptor beta chains from one sample sequenced in a study of T cell responses to AZD1222 COVID-19 vaccine. TCRdb's table, derived via immunoSEQ multiplex PCR, lists solely in-frame clones and lacks some. The table includes about 180,000 clones, around nine tenths detected once. The sample in question was peripheral blood, obtained on day 0 of AZD1222 vaccination. The receptors derive from an adult in good health.

The rearrangement joins TRBV7-9 to TRBJ2-1; D gene uncertain. The germline V and J ends were trimmed by 5 bases and 3 bases, with 8 bases remaining between them. Per the germline V gene, CDR1 is SEHNR and CDR2 is FQNEAQ (reference sequence). This CDR3 spans 13 amino acids. The CDR3 region has the DNA TGTGCCAGCAGCCCGTTCCTCTACAATGAGCAGTTCTTC. Amino acid sequence: CASSPFLYNEQFF.

To note about this clone: Different DNA sequences within this sample yield the same CDR3. The rearrangement links TRBV28 to TRBJ1-5, with TRBD1 matching 9 bases. Germline V CDR1 and CDR2: MDHEN, SYDVKM. V gave up 5 bases and J gave up 6 bases; unmatched junction bases: 5. This CDR3 region has 14 residues. CDR3 sequence (DNA): TGTGCCAGCAGTCTCGGGACAGGGCTTCAGCCCCAGCATTTT. As protein: CASSLGTGLQPQHF.

The chain joins TRBV7-2 to TRBJ2-7, with 11 bases identical to TRBD2. Unmatched junction bases numbered 13, after V lost 1 base and J lost 5 bases. There are 18 residues in the CDR3. The germline gives CDR1 SGHTA, CDR2 FQGNSA. The DNA for the CDR3 is TGTGCCAGCAGCTTAGATTGGAGGATAGCGGGAGGGCCCAACGAGCAGTACTTC. Encoded protein: CASSLDWRIAGGPNEQYF.

The chain is built from TRBV30 and TRBJ1-4, with D perhaps matching TRBD1 (5 bases). The germline V gene encodes CDR1 GTSNPN and CDR2 SVGIG (reference sequence). The CDR3 length is 13 residues. The V gene lost 7 bases and the J gene lost 3 bases, with 12 bases spanning the gap. Written as DNA, the CDR3 is TGTGCCTCTATGGCGGGACCTAATGAAAAACTGTTTTTT. Translated: CASMAGPNEKLFF.

This clone was picked up one time. The J gene is TRBJ1-3, the V gene TRBV3-1 (or the pseudogene TRBV3-2); 8 nucleotides line up with TRBD1. Germline-derived CDR1 and CDR2 are LGHDT and YNNKEL (reference sequence). The CDR3 runs to 15 residues. V dropped 4 bases and J dropped 2; count of bases not matched to a gene: 4. The CDR3 DNA is TGTGCCAGCAGCCCGGACAGGGCTACTGGAAACACCATATATTTT. Protein product: CASSPDRATGNTIYF.

This sequence joins TRBV5-1 and TRBJ2-7; unclear D gene. V was shortened by 1 base and J by 7 bases, with 18 bases between the two germline ends. The V gene's germline CDR1 is SGHRS and CDR2 YFSETQ. The CDR3 has 15 residues. CDR3 sequence (DNA): TGCGCCAGCAGCTTGAGGGCAGCTACCTCCGGGGAGCAGTACTTC. Protein: CASSLRAATSGEQYF.

The chain joins TRBV29-1 to TRBJ2-1, with 9 bases identical to TRBD2. The length of the CDR3 is 12 residues. Germline V gives CDR1 SQVTM, CDR2 ANQGSEA. V lost 6 bases, J lost 6 bases, and 3 bases stayed unmatched. CDR3 in DNA: TGCAGCGTACAAGCGGGGGGCAATGAGCAGTTCTTC. Amino acid sequence: CSVQAGGNEQFF.